The source of this TCR beta chain is a study of T cells in Graves' hyperthyroidism and ophthalmopathy. Remarks on this clonotype: Antigen specificity is unknown.

Study results and limitations: Ophthalmopathy was identified by the model a median about seven months ahead of onset. From stable hyperthyroidism, ophthalmopathy was set apart by a 13 V-J model. Blood held most thyroid clonotypes expanded above 0.001 frequency.

The CDR3 extends over 13 amino acids. Trimming shortened V by 2 bases and J by 4 bases, and 11 bases separated the two germline ends. Germline values: CDR1 DFQATT, CDR2 SNEGSKA (reference sequence). Amplified regions were TCR beta CDR3 sequences from RNA transcripts. HTBI primers were used for first-round RT-PCR of the TCR CDR3. TCRdb independently ran MiXCR on the multiplex PCR reads; one entry per CDR3 protein. The sample holds about 320,000 distinct CDR3 sequences, 16% seen once. Exclusion followed for patients with uncontrolled infection, other autoimmune disease, pregnancy or lactation. The chain couples TRBV20-1 to TRBJ1-2; D not resolved. The clonotype was recovered from a man aged 30 to 45 with Graves' hyperthyroidism. Material for sequencing was blood. The CDR3, as DNA: TGCAGTGCTAGACCCACTACAGCCTATGGCTACACCTTC. Its translation is CSARPTTAYGYTF.